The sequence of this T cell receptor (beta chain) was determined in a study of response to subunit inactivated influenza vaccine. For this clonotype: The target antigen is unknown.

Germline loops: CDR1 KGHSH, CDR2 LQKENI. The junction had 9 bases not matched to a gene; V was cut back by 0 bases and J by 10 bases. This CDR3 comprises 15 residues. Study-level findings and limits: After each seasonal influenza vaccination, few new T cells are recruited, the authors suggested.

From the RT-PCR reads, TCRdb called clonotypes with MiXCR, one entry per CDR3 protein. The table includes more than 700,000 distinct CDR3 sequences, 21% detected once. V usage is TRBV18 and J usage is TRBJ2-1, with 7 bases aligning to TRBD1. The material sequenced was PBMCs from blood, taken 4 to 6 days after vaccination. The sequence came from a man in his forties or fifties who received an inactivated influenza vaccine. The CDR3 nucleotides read TGTGCCAGCTCACCACCGACAGGGAATTTAAGGGAGCAGTTCTTC. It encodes CASSPPTGNLREQFF.